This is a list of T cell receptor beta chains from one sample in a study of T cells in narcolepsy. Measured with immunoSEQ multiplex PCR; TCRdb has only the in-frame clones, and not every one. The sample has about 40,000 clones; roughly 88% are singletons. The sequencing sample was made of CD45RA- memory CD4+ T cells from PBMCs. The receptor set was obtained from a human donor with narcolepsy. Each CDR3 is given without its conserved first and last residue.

CDR3: ASSPARGLTEAF
J: TRBJ1-1
V: TRBV5-4

CDR3: ATSNRPRSYNEQF
J: TRBJ2-1
V: TRBV15

CDR3: ASSQEGQVPNYGYT
J: TRBJ1-2
V: TRBV4-2

CDR3: ASSTPRQGIANYGYT
J: TRBJ1-2
V: TRBV7-2

CDR3: ASSFWTSGGGTQY
J: TRBJ2-5
V: TRBV6-6

CDR3: ASSQTGLGGLYGYT
J: TRBJ1-2
V: TRBV4-3

CDR3: ASSSFTNTGELF
J: TRBJ2-2
V: TRBV18

CDR3: ASRIQGASYEQY
J: TRBJ2-7
V: TRBV6-6

CDR3: ASSMTGTNTGELF
J: TRBJ2-2
V: TRBV19

CDR3: ASRQNVGGTEQY
J: TRBJ2-7
V: TRBV6-5

CDR3: ASSRLAGGGGPYEQY
J: TRBJ2-7
V: TRBV5-1

CDR3: ASSLGRLNTEAF
J: TRBJ1-1
V: TRBV7-3

CDR3: ASSEGQGNSGNTIY
J: TRBJ1-3
V: TRBV2

CDR3: ATEDTSSYEQY
J: TRBJ2-7
V: TRBV28

CDR3: ASSLATGMSSYEQY
J: TRBJ2-7
V: TRBV5-5

CDR3: ASSQDFARNQPQH
J: TRBJ1-5
V: TRBV4-3

CDR3: SVEDLISGGMETQY
J: TRBJ2-5
V: TRBV29-1

CDR3: ASSPLPGTGSYEQY
J: TRBJ2-7
V: TRBV18

CDR3: ASSPPGPNSPLH
J: TRBJ1-6
V: TRBV19

CDR3: ASRPLREQGNTEAF
J: TRBJ1-1
V: TRBV19

CDR3: ASSPWERSVSSGNTIY
J: TRBJ1-3
V: TRBV5-1

CDR3: AGGGFGDTQY
J: TRBJ2-3
V: TRBV7-2

CDR3: ASRGTARPGEQY
J: TRBJ2-7
V: TRBV6-5